This record looks at one T cell receptor (beta chain) sequence and its context. Its antigen is unknown. V dropped 7 bases and J dropped 0 bases, with 18 bases sitting between them. The CDR3 contains 15 residues. Germline-derived CDR1 and CDR2 are SQVTM and ANQGSEA. These data come from a study of OX40 agonist ivuxolimab in advanced cancers. Notes on the study in general: Among T cells, CD8+ cells averaged more expanded clones than CD4+ cells.

Measured with immunoSEQ multiplex PCR; TCRdb has only the in-frame clones, and not every one. The sample contains 80,000 to 100,000 clones, roughly 93% of which appear only once. This TCR came from an adult with an advanced solid tumor such as melanoma, head and neck, liver or kidney cancer. The sample consisted of CD4+ or CD8+ T cells sorted from blood, taken in a trial of the OX40 agonist ivuxolimab. The rearrangement links TRBV29-1 to TRBJ1-1, with a weak D call TRBD1 (5 bases). CDR3 DNA sequence: TGCAGCGCATACACCCTCGACAGTATGAACACTGAAGCTTTCTTT. The encoded protein is CSAYTLDSMNTEAFF.